Below, 9 T cell receptor beta chains from the same sample are listed, as sequenced in a study of blood T cell repertoires in COVID-19 (dated by TCRdb to about 2020). Library generation was performed with the immunoSEQ multiplex PCR assay. Entries here come from immuneACCESS through TCRdb and include only in-frame sequences with V and J called. Some clones fail to appear in such tables; in the studies checked, an unresolved V gene covers under half of the shortfall, and the cause of the remainder is unknown. This sample lists more than 150,000 clones; approximately 87% were detected once. Clones ranked in the top ten supply 20% of the sample. The specimen was peripheral blood. The receptors originated from a man in his 70s with active or convalescent COVID-19.

The CDR3 loop reads CASRRQGGTGELFF. The DNA of the CDR3 is TGTGCCAGCAGACGACAGGGGGGTACCGGGGAGCTGTTTTTT. The genes are TRBV5-8 and TRBJ2-2; 9 bases are shared with TRBD1. J gave up 5 bases and V 5 bases, and 4 bases lay outside the gene matches. The CDR3 extends over 14 amino acids. Germline CDR1 is SGHTS and CDR2 is YDEGEE.

The J gene is TRBJ1-1, the V gene TRBV19, with 8 bases lining up with TRBD1. The CDR3 is 15 amino acids. V lost 3 bases to trimming and J lost 10 bases; unmatched junction nucleotides: 13. Germline CDR1 LNHDA, CDR2 SQIVND (reference sequence). The CDR3 bases are TGTGCCAGTAGTATCCCTACTCGACAGGGGCCGTCAGCTTTCTTT. This sequence encodes CASSIPTRQGPSAFF.

The chain is built from TRBV30 and TRBJ1-6, with TRBD1 matching over 7 bases. CDR3 length: 17 amino acids. Germline values: CDR1 GTSNPN, CDR2 SVGIG (reference sequence). The trim removed 2 bases at V and 0 bases at J, leaving 7 bases unmatched. The CDR3, as DNA: TGTGCCTGGAGTAGGGGGCTTTCGAGCTCCTATAATTCACCCCTCCACTTT. Translation gives CAWSRGLSSSYNSPLHF.

The J gene is TRBJ2-7, the V gene TRBV5-1; D possibly corresponds to TRBD1 (6 bases). This CDR3 spans 14 amino acids. Germline values: CDR1 SGHRS, CDR2 YFSETQ. V lost 3 bases to trimming and J lost 5 bases, with 15 bases between them. Here the CDR3 DNA reads TGCGCCAGCAGCTCCAACAGGGTATTCGACGAGCAGTACTTC. Residues: CASSSNRVFDEQYF.

This chain uses TRBV7-2 with TRBJ1-2; 8 nucleotides line up with TRBD1. The V gene's germline CDR1 is SGHTA and CDR2 FQGNSA. After removal of 7 bases from V and 6 bases from J, the junction contained 7 bases not matched to a gene. This CDR3 is 13 amino acids long. This chain's CDR3 is CASNYGQGDGYTF. CDR3 nucleotide sequence: TGTGCCAGCAACTATGGACAGGGAGATGGCTACACCTTC.

The chain carries TRBV2 and TRBJ1-2; 9 bases map to TRBD1. The trim removed 7 bases at V and 7 bases at J, leaving 10 bases unmatched. The V gene's germline CDR1 is SNHLY and CDR2 FYNNEI. The CDR3 is 14 residues long. The CDR3 DNA reads TGTGCCAGCAATTCGGGACAGGGTCCCAGTGGCTACACCTTC. This codes for CASNSGQGPSGYTF.

The gene calls are TRBV6-5 and TRBJ2-7; D is ambiguous. Trimming removed 1 base at V and 1 base at J, with 5 bases between. Germline V gene data show CDR1 as MNHEY and CDR2 as SVGAGI. The CDR3 is 13 residues long. CDR3 sequence: CASSYWQSYEQYF. The CDR3 nucleotides are TGTGCCAGCAGTTACTGGCAGTCCTACGAGCAGTACTTC.

This clone appeared once. The rearrangement joins TRBV2 to TRBJ2-3; TRBD2 aligns across 14 bases. V shed 4 bases, J shed 7 bases, and the junction held 25 bases outside the gene matches. Germline V gene sequence: CDR1 SNHLY, CDR2 FYNNEI. The CDR3 sequence is 22 residues long. Written as DNA, the CDR3 is TGTGCCAGCAGTGGGCCTCCCCCTCGACTAGCGGGGGGGCTGTCTCTCGAAAATACGCAGTATTTT. It codes for CASSGPPPRLAGGLSLENTQYF.

The chain couples TRBV6-1 to TRBJ1-1; the match to TRBD1 covers 7 bases. Germline values: CDR1 MNHNS, CDR2 SASEGT. The V gene end was trimmed by 0 bases and the J gene end by 7 bases; junction bases not matched to a gene: 14. This CDR3 has 17 residues. This CDR3 reads CASSEALQGGPFVEAFF. CDR3 DNA sequence: TGTGCCAGCAGTGAAGCGCTCCAGGGGGGCCCCTTTGTTGAAGCTTTCTTT.